Shown below are 3 T cell receptor beta chains from a single sample sequenced in a study of blood T cells in healthy people across ages. Primers used in a second PCR of about 7 to 11 cycles were a sample-barcoded 5' primer and a J-beta primer mix. TCRdb fed the 5' RACE reads into MiXCR, producing one record per CDR3 protein. The profile shows 700,000 or so distinct CDR3 sequences, 22% of them singletons. The sequencing sample was made of blood. All receptors derive from a man aged 65 to 79 in good health.

This chain links TRBV9 with TRBJ2-3; 7 bases line up with TRBD1. Unmatched junction bases numbered 5, after V lost 0 bases and J lost 4 bases. The length of the CDR3 is 15 residues. Germline values: CDR1 SGDLS, CDR2 YYNGEE. CDR3 coding DNA: TGTGCCAGCAGCGTAGAAGGGGGCGCTTCAGATACGCAGTATTTT. Protein: CASSVEGGASDTQYF.

Here the CDR3 reads CSAPGLGSGNTIYF. In DNA, the CDR3 is TGCAGTGCCCCTGGGCTGGGATCCGGAAACACCATATATTTT. V usage is TRBV20-1 and J usage is TRBJ1-3; D call uncertain. V shed 6 bases and J shed 4 bases, with 16 bases lying between them. The CDR3 runs to 14 residues. CDR1 is DFQATT and CDR2 is SNEGSKA in the germline V gene (reference sequence).

The rearrangement uses TRBV20-1 and TRBJ2-1, with D possibly called TRBD1 or TRBD2 (6 bases each). The V and J ends lost 5 bases and 3 bases respectively, with 14 bases between them. Germline-derived CDR1 and CDR2 are DFQATT and SNEGSKA (reference sequence). The CDR3 is 14 amino acids. The CDR3, as DNA: TGCAGTGCTTATCTAGGGGGGTACTACAATGAGCAGTTCTTC. It specifies CSAYLGGYYNEQFF.